This T cell receptor beta chain came from a study of monozygotic twins with inflammatory bowel disease. Findings and limits, study-wide: TCRbeta diversity (inverse Simpson) was lower in IBD patients than in healthy co-twins. Twins classed as concordant or discordant showed no difference in repertoire similarity, possibly from limited power.

Germline values: CDR1 SEHNR, CDR2 FQNEAQ (reference sequence). The length of the CDR3 is 17 residues. Concerning this clonotype itself: What it recognizes is unknown.

The authors ran two nested PCRs of around 15 and 10 cycles on TCRalpha and TCRbeta cDNA. TCRdb reprocessed the 5' RACE reads and keeps a single row for each CDR3 protein, giving no DNA. The sample has around 210,000 distinct CDR3 sequences. This chain joins TRBV7-9 and TRBJ2-2; TCRdb indicates TRBD1, and absent DNA this call remains unverified. Input material: blood. The clonotype was recovered from a human donor with ulcerative colitis or Crohn's disease, or a healthy co-twin of an affected twin (not recorded which). The CDR3: CASSQRTDPANTGELFF.